The 15 T cell receptor beta chains listed next were all sequenced from one sample in a study of cytomegalovirus exposure and HLA in healthy donors. Use of 60 Vbeta and 13 Jbeta primers characterized the PCR. Clones were sequenced by immunoSEQ multiplex PCR, and TCRdb holds only the in-frame ones, with some missing. The data show under 200,000 clones, roughly 80% seen once. Sequenced: PBMCs. Receptors were obtained from a human donor in good health.

This clone was found once. V and J are TRBV7-2 and TRBJ1-2; D gene uncertain. Germline CDR1 and CDR2: SGHTA and FQGNSA. Trimming took 7 bases from V and 4 from J, leaving 10 bases between them. The CDR3 runs to 12 residues. The CDR3 loop is CASNREPYGYTF. The CDR3 nucleotides are TGTGCCAGCAACCGAGAACCCTATGGCTACACCTTC.

The chain uses TRBV7-9 and TRBJ2-5; D perhaps matches TRBD2 (6 bases). V dropped 5 bases and J dropped 5 bases, with 12 bases sitting between them. Per germline, CDR1 SEHNR and CDR2 FQNEAQ (reference sequence). The length of the CDR3 is 13 residues. The CDR3 DNA is TGTGCCAGCAGCCCGCTCGGAGGGGAGACCCAGTACTTC. It specifies CASSPLGGETQYF.

The chain couples TRBV4-3 to TRBJ2-1; TRBD1 is a possible D gene (6 bases). The CDR3 totals 16 residues. Trimming pared 0 bases from V and 4 bases from J, leaving 13 bases between. CDR1 LGHNA and CDR2 YSLEER come from the germline V gene. Written as DNA, the CDR3 is TGCGCCAGCAGCCAAGATTTACAGGGATTTTACAATGAGCAGTTCTTC. Its protein is CASSQDLQGFYNEQFF.

V and J are TRBV11-3 and TRBJ1-2; 7 positions match TRBD1. The germline V gene has CDR1 SGHNT and CDR2 YENEEA. The length of the CDR3 is 13 residues. Losses at the gene ends were 5 bases for V and 3 bases for J; bases not matched to a gene: 3. The CDR3 protein is CASSPDRDYGYTF. The CDR3 bases are TGTGCCAGCAGCCCCGACAGGGACTATGGCTACACCTTC.

The chain uses TRBV5-1 and TRBJ2-1; 11 bases agree with TRBD2. The CDR3 has 15 residues. The germline gives CDR1 SGHRS, CDR2 YFSETQ. With 4 bases clipped from V and 5 bases from J, the junction kept 5 bases outside the gene matches. The CDR3 region has the DNA TGCGCCAGCAGCCTGGGACTAGCGGCAAACAATGAGCAGTTCTTC. Residues: CASSLGLAANNEQFF.

This rearrangement joins TRBV7-2 to TRBJ2-3; 8 nucleotides align to TRBD2. Germline V gene sequence: CDR1 SGHTA, CDR2 FQGNSA. There are 15 residues in the CDR3. Germline trimming cut 2 bases from V and 4 bases from J; bases unmatched to any gene: 5. CDR3 amino acids: CASSLSALAADTQYF. The CDR3 DNA follows: TGTGCCAGCAGCTTATCGGCACTAGCGGCAGATACGCAGTATTTT.

The chain combines TRBV7-6 with TRBJ2-1; TRBD2 matches at 7 bases. Trimming at V came to 5 bases and at J to 2 bases, leaving 6 bases not matched to a gene. The CDR3 runs to 15 residues. Germline CDR1 SGHVS, CDR2 FNYEAQ. The CDR3 sequence is CASSKTSQPYNEQFF. CDR3 sequence (DNA): TGTGCCAGCAGCAAGACTAGCCAGCCCTACAATGAGCAGTTCTTC.

V usage is TRBV6-6 and J usage is TRBJ2-7; TRBD1 matches at 10 bases. J lost 7 bases, V lost 6 bases, and 6 bases had no gene match. This CDR3 contains 13 residues. CDR1 MNHNY and CDR2 SVGAGI come from the germline V gene (reference sequence). The CDR3 is CASRPGQGREQYF. The CDR3 coding sequence is TGTGCCAGCAGGCCGGGACAGGGGCGGGAGCAGTACTTC.

The genes are TRBV27 and TRBJ2-7, with 7 positions matching TRBD2. Germline V gene sequence: CDR1 MNHEY, CDR2 SMNVEV (reference sequence). V was clipped by 8 bases and J by 3 bases; unmatched bases: 10. This CDR3 region has 14 residues. CDR3: CASGRGGQYYEQYF. The CDR3 DNA is TGTGCCAGCGGACGGGGAGGGCAATACTACGAGCAGTACTTC.

The genes are TRBV29-1 and TRBJ1-3, with 9 bases lining up with TRBD1. J was trimmed by 5 bases and V by 6 bases; bases with no gene match: 8. Per germline, CDR1 SQVTM and CDR2 ANQGSEA. This CDR3 region has 14 residues. The CDR3 sequence is CSVLTGGGRNTIYF. As DNA, the CDR3 is TGCAGCGTACTGACAGGGGGTGGAAGAAACACCATATATTTT. The complete variable domain, with remaining parts taken from reference TRBV29-1 and TRBJ1-3, reads SAVISQKPSRDICQRGTSLTIQCQVDSQVTMMFWYRQQPGQSLTLIATANQGSEATYESGFVIDKFPISRPNLTFSTLTVSNMSPEDSSIYLCSVLTGGGRNTIYFGEGSWLTVV.

The chain uses TRBV5-1 and TRBJ2-2, with D maybe TRBD1 (6 bases). Germline CDR1 reads SGHRS; CDR2 reads YFSETQ. Deletions cut 4 bases from V and 6 bases from J, with 16 bases between. The CDR3 is 15 residues long. As DNA, the CDR3 is TGCGCCAGCAGCGCTCCAGGGGAAGGCGCCGGGGAGCTGTTTTTT. Its translation: CASSAPGEGAGELFF. Based on the CDR3 plus reference TRBV5-1 and TRBJ2-2, the full variable domain is KAGVTQTPRYLIKTRGQQVTLSCSPISGHRSVSWYQQTPGQGLQFLFEYFSETQRNKGNFPGRFSGRQFSNSRSEMNVSTLELGDSALYLCASSAPGEGAGELFFGEGSRLTVL.

This rearrangement joins TRBV7-9 to TRBJ1-2, with D possibly being TRBD1 (6 bases). Trimming shortened V by 5 bases and J by 7 bases, and 17 bases separated the two germline ends. The CDR3 loop spans 14 amino acids. Germline V lookup: CDR1 SEHNR, CDR2 FQNEAQ (reference sequence). CDR3 sequence (DNA): TGTGCCAGCAGCCTCGAATCAGGGGCCTCTGGCTACACCTTC. Protein sequence: CASSLESGASGYTF.

This clone was seen more than once but under ten times. The CDR3 here is CASSQDNVEKLFF. CDR3 nucleotide sequence: TGCGCCAGCAGCCAAGATAATGTGGAAAAACTGTTTTTT. The gene calls are TRBV4-3 and TRBJ1-4; D gene unclear. Germline loops: CDR1 LGHNA, CDR2 YSLEER. Deletions cut 0 bases from V and 8 bases from J, with 7 bases between. The CDR3 spans 13 residues.

This clone turned up a few times. The chain is built from TRBV4-3 and TRBJ2-5, with a weak D call TRBD2 (6 bases). The germline V and J ends were trimmed by 1 base and 2 bases, with 11 bases remaining between them. CDR1 is LGHNA, CDR2 YSLEER, per germline. The CDR3 has 15 residues. CDR3 bases: TGCGCCAGCAGCCAAGGGCGCGGGGTACAAGAGACCCAGTACTTC. As protein: CASSQGRGVQETQYF.

V usage is TRBV4-3 and J usage is TRBJ2-1; 9 positions match TRBD2. Germline lookup yields CDR1 LGHNA and CDR2 YSLEER. The CDR3 extends over 18 amino acids. The trim removed 0 bases at V and 1 base at J, leaving 7 bases unmatched. CDR3 nucleotides: TGCGCCAGCAGCCAAGACCCTAGCGGGGCCCAATCCTACAATGAGCAGTTCTTC. Protein sequence: CASSQDPSGAQSYNEQFF.